This T cell receptor beta chain was identified in a study of T-cell reconstitution after alpha-beta-depleted transplantation in children. TCRbeta library construction was performed incorporating unique molecular identifiers. One entry per CDR3 protein, called by TCRdb with MiXCR from the PCR reads. This table holds a few hundred thousand distinct CDR3 sequences, approximately 12% found once. Only a few counts were recorded for this clonotype. CDR1 and CDR2 (germline): LGHNA, YNFKEQ. Between the trimmed V and J ends, which lost 1 base and 4 bases, there was a span of 11 bases. This CDR3 is built from 14 residues.

This clonotype was sampled from a human donor who donated a stem cell graft to a child with combined immunodeficiency. The chain employs TRBV4-2 and TRBJ2-7; the D gene is possibly TRBD1 (5 bases). The input for sequencing was PBMCs from the stem cell graft donor, taken from the stem cell graft. The CDR3 spells CASSQADREYEQYF. CDR3 coding DNA: TGTGCCAGCAGCCAAGCCGACAGAGAGTACGAGCAGTACTTC.